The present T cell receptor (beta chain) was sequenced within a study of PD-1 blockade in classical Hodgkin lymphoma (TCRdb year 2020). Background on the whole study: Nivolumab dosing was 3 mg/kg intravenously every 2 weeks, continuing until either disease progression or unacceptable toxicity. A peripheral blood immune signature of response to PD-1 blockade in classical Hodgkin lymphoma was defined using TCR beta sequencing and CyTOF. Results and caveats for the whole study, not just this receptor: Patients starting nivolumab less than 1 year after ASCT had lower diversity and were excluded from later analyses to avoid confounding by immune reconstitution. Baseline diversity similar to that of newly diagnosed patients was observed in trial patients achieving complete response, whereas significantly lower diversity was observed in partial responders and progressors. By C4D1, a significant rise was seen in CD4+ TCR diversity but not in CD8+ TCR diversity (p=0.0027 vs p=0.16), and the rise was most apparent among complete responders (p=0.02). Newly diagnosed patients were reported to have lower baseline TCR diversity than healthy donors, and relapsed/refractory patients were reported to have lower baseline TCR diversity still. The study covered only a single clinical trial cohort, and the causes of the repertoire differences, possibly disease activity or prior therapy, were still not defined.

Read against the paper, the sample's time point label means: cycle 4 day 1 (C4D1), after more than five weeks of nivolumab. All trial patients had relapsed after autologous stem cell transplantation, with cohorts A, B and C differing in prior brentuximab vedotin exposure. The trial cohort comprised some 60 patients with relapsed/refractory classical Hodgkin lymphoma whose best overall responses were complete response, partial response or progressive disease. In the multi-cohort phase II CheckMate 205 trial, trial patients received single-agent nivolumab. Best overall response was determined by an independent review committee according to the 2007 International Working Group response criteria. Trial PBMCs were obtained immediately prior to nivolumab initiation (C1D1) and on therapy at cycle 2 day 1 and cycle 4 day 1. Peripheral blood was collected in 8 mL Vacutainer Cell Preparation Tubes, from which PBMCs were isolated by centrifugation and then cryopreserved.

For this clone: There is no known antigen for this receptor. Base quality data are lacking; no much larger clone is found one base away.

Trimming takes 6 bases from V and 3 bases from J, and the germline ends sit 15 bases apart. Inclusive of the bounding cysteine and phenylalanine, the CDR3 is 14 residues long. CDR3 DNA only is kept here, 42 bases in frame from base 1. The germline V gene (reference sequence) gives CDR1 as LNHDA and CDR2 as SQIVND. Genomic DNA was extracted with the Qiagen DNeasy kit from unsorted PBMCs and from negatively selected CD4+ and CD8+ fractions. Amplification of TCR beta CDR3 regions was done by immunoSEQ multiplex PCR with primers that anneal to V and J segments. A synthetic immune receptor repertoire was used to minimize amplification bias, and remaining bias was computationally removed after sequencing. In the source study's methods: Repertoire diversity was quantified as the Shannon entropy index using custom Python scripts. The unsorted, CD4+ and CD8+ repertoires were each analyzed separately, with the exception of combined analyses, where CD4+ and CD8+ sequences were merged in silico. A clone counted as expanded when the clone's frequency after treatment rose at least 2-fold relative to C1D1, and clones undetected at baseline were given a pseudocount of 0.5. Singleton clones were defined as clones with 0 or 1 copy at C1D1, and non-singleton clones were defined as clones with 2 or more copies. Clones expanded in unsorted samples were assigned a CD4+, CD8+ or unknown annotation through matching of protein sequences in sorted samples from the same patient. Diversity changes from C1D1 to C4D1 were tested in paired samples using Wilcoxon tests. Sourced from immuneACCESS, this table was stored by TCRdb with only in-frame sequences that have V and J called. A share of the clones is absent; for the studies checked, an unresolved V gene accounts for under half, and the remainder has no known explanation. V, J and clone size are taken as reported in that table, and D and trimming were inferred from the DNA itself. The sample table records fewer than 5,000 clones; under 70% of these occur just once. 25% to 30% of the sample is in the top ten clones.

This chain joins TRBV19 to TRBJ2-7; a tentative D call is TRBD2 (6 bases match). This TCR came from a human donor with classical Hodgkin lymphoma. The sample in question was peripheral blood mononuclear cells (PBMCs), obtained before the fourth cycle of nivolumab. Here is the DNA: TGTGCCAGTAGGGAGGGCCCAACCCACTACGAGCAGTACTTC. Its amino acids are CASREGPTHYEQYF.